Below, one TCR beta chain is given with its context. Its antigen is not identified. The V and J ends lost 6 bases and 10 bases respectively, with 19 bases between them. The CDR3 sequence is 14 residues long. This specimen belongs to a study of T-cell reconstitution after alpha-beta-depleted transplantation in children. Whole-study findings and limits: Surviving thymic progenitors and recipient T cells were the source of high TCRbeta diversity at day 60 in some patients. The origin of alpha-beta T cells about two months after transplant was reportedly several hundred expanded graft clones.

The TCRbeta library was prepared with unique molecular identifiers. Using its own MiXCR run on the PCR reads, TCRdb lists one record per CDR3 protein. The top ten hold around an eighth of the sample, which has 540,000 or so distinct CDR3 sequences, under 25% seen once. The sequences come from PBMCs, mostly from graft donor cells, collected 360 days after TCRalphabeta/CD19-depleted stem cell transplant. The J gene is TRBJ2-1, the V gene TRBV12-3 or TRBV12-4; D unclear. This receptor was identified in a boy under two years old who had a stem cell transplant for acute myeloid leukemia, so the T cells may come from the graft donor. CDR3 in amino acids: CASSLATRTAEQFF. The DNA for the CDR3 is TGTGCCAGCAGCCTTGCTACCCGCACGGCGGAGCAGTTCTTC.